Described below is a single TCR beta chain sequence and its context. Its target antigen remains unknown. One base away there is no much larger clone; base qualities are not given. The library was built by means of the immunoSEQ multiplex PCR assay. RNA was extracted from all samples and reverse transcribed into cDNA as template for TCR sequencing. SuperScript III was used to make first-strand cDNA, primed with a 2:1 mix of oligo-dT and random hexamers. Amplification bias was assessed with a synthetic immune receptor repertoire, and residual bias was removed computationally. The original methods were these. Raw reads were preprocessed to remove errors, and CDR3 was defined according to IMGT conventions as the region from the conserved cysteine to phenylalanine. Clonality was calculated as 1 minus Shannon entropy normalized by log2 of the number of productive unique TCRs. Whether scalp clones were CD4 or CD8 was inferred by matching scalp TCRbeta sequences against CD4 and CD8 repertoires sorted from blood. In its TCRdb copy, this immuneACCESS table keeps in-frame sequences only and misses some clones. Where compared with another copy, unresolved V genes explain less than half of these, and the others have no known cause. D and trimming come from the DNA, and the V and J calls and clone size come from that table. Within this sample are about 37,000 clones, with approximately 54% of them counted one time only. Of the sample, under 2% is held by the ten largest clones.

Trimming takes 3 bases off V and 8 bases off J; junction bases not matched to a gene: 4. Spanning cysteine to phenylalanine, the CDR3 consists of 12 amino acids. Left in the record is the CDR3 DNA by itself, 36 bases read in frame from the first base. The germline V gene specifies SGHRS as CDR1 and YFSETQ as CDR2. These data originate in a study of CD8+ T cells in alopecia areata (dated by TCRdb to 2016 to 2019). A note on the overall study: In both human patients and the C3H/HeJ mouse model, the study applied high-throughput TCRbeta sequencing to look at T cell clonal expansion in alopecia areata. Clonality in the scalp was compared among normal scalp (n=4), patchy alopecia areata scalp (n=8), and alopecia totalis/universalis scalp (n=8). TCRbeta CDR3 regions were amplified by immunoSEQ multiplex PCR using 35 Vbeta forward and 13 Jbeta reverse primers. RNA was extracted with the PAXgene miRNA kit for fixed scalp, the miRNeasy kit for PBMCs, and the RNeasy kit for mouse skin. Scalp tissue and sorted CD4+ and CD8+ peripheral blood T cells from patchy and totalis/universalis alopecia areata patients and from healthy controls were covered by human TCRbeta sequencing. Study-wide findings and limitations: Compared with mice, TCR sequences shared between patients were less clear, possibly partly because of HLA diversity across the patient population. Higher clonality and more expanded CD8+ clones were observed in lesional scalp than in normal scalp, particularly in alopecia totalis/universalis, a finding suggestive of antigenic drive. Unlike mouse skin, where gammadelta T cells dominate, normal human skin contains resident alphabeta T cells that get sequenced too, which complicates analysis of the scalp TCR repertoire.

For 4 to 6 biomarker-study patients, CD4+ cells were further sorted into CD25+CD127- cells. From alopecia areata patients, peripheral blood was collected along with lesional scalp punch biopsies. PBMCs were isolated by density centrifugation and stained for CD3, CD4 and CD8, after which CD4+ and CD8+ T cells were sorted on a FACSAria. Alopecia areata patients who were not treated were recruited through a multicenter biomarker study. Here the chain combines TRBV5-1 and TRBJ1-1, with TRBD1 identical over 7 junction bases. The TCR originated in a human donor with alopecia areata. The sample taken for sequencing was CD4+ Tregs sorted from blood. The CDR3 here reads CASSWDSAEAFF. The DNA sequence is TGCGCCAGCAGCTGGGACAGTGCAGAAGCTTTCTTT.